The present T cell receptor beta chain was sequenced within a study of T cell repertoires in cytomegalovirus infection. TCRdb reprocessed the reads with MiXCR, giving one entry per CDR3 protein. The table lists about 250,000 distinct CDR3 sequences, about 15% of them singletons, with roughly 45% in the top ten. The CDR3 contains 14 residues. Deletions cut 6 bases from V and 3 bases from J, with 17 bases between. Germline lookup yields CDR1 SQVTM and CDR2 ANQGSEA. This chain connects TRBV29-1 to TRBJ1-1; D is uncertain. The sequenced sample was CD8+ T cells from PBMCs. The origin of this receptor is a human donor in good health (CMV status not recorded). Some clones in this sample may be carry-over from other donors' samples. In DNA, the CDR3 is TGCAGCGTCCAAACTCCCGGACTCTACACTGAAGCTTTCTTT. It specifies CSVQTPGLYTEAFF.